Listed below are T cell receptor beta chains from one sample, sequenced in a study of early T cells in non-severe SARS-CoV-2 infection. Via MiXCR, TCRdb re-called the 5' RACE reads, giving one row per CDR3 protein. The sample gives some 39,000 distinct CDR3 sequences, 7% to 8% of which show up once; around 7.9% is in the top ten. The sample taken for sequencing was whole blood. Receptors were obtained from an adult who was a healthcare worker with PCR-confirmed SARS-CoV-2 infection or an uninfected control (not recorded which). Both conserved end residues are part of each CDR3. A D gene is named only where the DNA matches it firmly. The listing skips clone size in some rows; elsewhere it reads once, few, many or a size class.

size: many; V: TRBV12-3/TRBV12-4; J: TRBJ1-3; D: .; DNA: TGTGCCAGCAGTTTTTGGGGAAACACCATATATTTT; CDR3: CASSFWGNTIYF
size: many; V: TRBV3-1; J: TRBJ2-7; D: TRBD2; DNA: TGTGCCAGCAGCCTGGCGGGTCCTAGCGGTTCCTACGAGCAGTACTTC; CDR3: CASSLAGPSGSYEQYF
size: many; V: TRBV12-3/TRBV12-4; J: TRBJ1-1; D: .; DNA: TGTGCCAGCAGTTATGGCCTCATCATGAACACTGAAGCTTTCTTT; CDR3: CASSYGLIMNTEAFF
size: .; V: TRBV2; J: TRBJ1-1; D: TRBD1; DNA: TGTGCCAGCATCCGGACAGGGGGCGATGGCACTGAAGCTTTCTTT; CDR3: CASIRTGGDGTEAFF
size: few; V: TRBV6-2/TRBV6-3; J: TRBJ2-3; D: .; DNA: TGTGCCAGCAGCTACGGGGAGGATACGCAGTATTTT; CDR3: CASSYGEDTQYF
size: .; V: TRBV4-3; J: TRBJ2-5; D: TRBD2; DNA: TGCGCCAGCAGCCAAGGACTAGCGGGGGCCTATCAAGAGACCCAGTACTTC; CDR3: CASSQGLAGAYQETQYF
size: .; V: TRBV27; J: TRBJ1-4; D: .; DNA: TGTGCCAGCAGTTCCCTAACTAATGAAAAACTGTTTTTT; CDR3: CASSSLTNEKLFF
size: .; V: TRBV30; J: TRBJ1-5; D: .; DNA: TGTGCCTGGAGTGTACGTGGCAATCAGCCCCAGCATTTT; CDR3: CAWSVRGNQPQHF
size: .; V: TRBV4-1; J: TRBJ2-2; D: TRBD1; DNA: TGCGCCAGCAGCCAAGATAAGAGGACAGGGGTAGCCGGGGAGCTGTTTTTT; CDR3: CASSQDKRTGVAGELFF
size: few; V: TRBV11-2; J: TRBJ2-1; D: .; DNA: TGTGCCAGCAGCTTATCGGGGGGCCCCCCCAATGAGCAGTTCTTC; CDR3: CASSLSGGPPNEQFF
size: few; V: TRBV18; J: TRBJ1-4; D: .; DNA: TGTGCCAGCTCACTTCGACAGCTAATTGCAACTAATGAAAAACTGTTTTTT; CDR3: CASSLRQLIATNEKLFF
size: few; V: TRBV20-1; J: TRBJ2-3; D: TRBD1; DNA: TGCAGTGCAAGCGGACAGGGGGCCTTTGATACGCAGTATTTT; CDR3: CSASGQGAFDTQYF
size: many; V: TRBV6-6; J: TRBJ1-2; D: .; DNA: TGTGCCAGCAGTTATTACTCAGAAGGCTACACCTTC; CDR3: CASSYYSEGYTF
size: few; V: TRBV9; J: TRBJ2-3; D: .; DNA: TGTGCCAGCAGCTATGGGGACAAACTAGAATTT; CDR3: CASSYGDKLEF
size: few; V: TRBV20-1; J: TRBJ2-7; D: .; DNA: TGCAGTGCGAGAGGCGACCGACTTCCCTACGAGCAGTACTTC; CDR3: CSARGDRLPYEQYF
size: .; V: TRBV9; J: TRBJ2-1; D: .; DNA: TGTGCCAGCAGCGGAAAGTTCTCAAACTCCTACAATGAGCAGTTCTTC; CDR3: CASSGKFSNSYNEQFF
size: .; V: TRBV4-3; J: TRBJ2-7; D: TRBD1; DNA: TGCGCCAGCAGCCTTGCCCACTCGACAGGGTTAATCGAGCAGTACTTC; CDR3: CASSLAHSTGLIEQYF
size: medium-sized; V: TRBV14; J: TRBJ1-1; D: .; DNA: TGTGCCAGCAGCCAAGATCCACAGCCGTATGAAGCTTTCTTT; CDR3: CASSQDPQPYEAFF
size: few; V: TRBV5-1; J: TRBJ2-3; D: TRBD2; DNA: TGCGCCAGCAGCTTTTTACTAGCGGGGGTTCCAGATACGCAGTATTTT; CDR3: CASSFLLAGVPDTQYF
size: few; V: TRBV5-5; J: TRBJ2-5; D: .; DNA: TGTGCCAGCAGCTTGTTCGTCCGGGAGACCCAGTACTTC; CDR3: CASSLFVRETQYF
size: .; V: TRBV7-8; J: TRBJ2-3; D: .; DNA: TGTGCCAGCAGCTTATTCTTGGGGGGCCCCGGCACAGATACGCAGTATTTT; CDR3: CASSLFLGGPGTDTQYF
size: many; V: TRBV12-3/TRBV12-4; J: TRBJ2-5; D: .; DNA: TGTGCCAGCAGTTTCGGGGTAGAAGAGACCCAGTACTTC; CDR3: CASSFGVEETQYF
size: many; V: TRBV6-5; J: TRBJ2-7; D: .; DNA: TGTGCCAGCAGTCGAACGGCAGGGACCACCTACGAGCAGTACTTC; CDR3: CASSRTAGTTYEQYF
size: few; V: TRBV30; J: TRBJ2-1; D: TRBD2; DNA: TGTGCACTGGACAGCGGGGGGACTTACAATGAGCAGTTCTTC; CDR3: CALDSGGTYNEQFF
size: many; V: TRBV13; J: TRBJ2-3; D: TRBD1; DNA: TGTGCCAGCAGCTTTCTCCGGGACAGGGGGCGCACAGATACGCAGTATTTT; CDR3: CASSFLRDRGRTDTQYF
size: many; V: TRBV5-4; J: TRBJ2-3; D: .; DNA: TGTGCCAGCAGCAGTCCAGGGGTTGGGGTCACAGATACGCAGTATTTT; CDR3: CASSSPGVGVTDTQYF
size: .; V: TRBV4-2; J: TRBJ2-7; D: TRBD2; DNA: TGTGCCAGCAGCCAAGGGCTAGCGGGGGGAAACGAGCAGTACTTC; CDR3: CASSQGLAGGNEQYF
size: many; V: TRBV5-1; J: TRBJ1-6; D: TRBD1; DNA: TGCGCCAGCAGCTTGGAAGGGGGCTGGAATTCACCCCTCCACTTT; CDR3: CASSLEGGWNSPLHF
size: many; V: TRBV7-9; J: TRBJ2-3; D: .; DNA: TGTGCCAGCAGCTTATACGTCGCGGTAGACACAGATACGCAGTATTTT; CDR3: CASSLYVAVDTDTQYF
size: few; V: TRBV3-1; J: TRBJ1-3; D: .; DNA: TGTGCCAGCAGCCAAGACGACATGGGAAACACCATATATTTT; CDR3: CASSQDDMGNTIYF
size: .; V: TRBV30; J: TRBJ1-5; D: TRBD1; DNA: TGTGCCTGGAGTTATGGGGAGGACAGGGCGCAACATTTT; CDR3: CAWSYGEDRAQHF
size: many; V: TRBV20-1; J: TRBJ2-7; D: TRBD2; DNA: TGCAGTGCTACACTAGCGGGGGACTCCTACGAGCAGTACTTC; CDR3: CSATLAGDSYEQYF
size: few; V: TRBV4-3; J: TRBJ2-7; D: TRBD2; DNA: TGCGCCAGCAGCCAAGGACTAGCGGGGGGTTCTACCTACGAGCAGTACTTC; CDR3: CASSQGLAGGSTYEQYF
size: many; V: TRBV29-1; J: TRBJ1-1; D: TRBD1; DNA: TGCAGCGTTGTGGGACAGTTTAACACTGAAGCTTTCTTT; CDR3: CSVVGQFNTEAFF
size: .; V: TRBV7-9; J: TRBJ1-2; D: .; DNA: TGTGCCAGCAGCTTTCCCGATAACTATGGCTACACCTTC; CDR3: CASSFPDNYGYTF
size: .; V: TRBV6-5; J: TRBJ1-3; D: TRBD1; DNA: TGTGCCAGTACGCTCTCAGGGGGCGAAGGTGGAAACACCATATATTTT; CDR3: CASTLSGGEGGNTIYF
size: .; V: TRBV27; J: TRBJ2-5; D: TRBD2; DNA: TGTGCCAGCTCCAAAATGGGGTTAGCGGGGGAGCAAGAGACCCAGTACTTC; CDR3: CASSKMGLAGEQETQYF
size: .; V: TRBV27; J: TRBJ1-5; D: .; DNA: TGTGCCAGCCGGGATAGCGTAGGAGGGCCCCAGCATTTT; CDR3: CASRDSVGGPQHF
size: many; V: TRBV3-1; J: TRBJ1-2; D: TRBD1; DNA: TGTGCCAGCAGCCAAGGGGACAGGGGTGATGGCTACACCTTC; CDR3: CASSQGDRGDGYTF
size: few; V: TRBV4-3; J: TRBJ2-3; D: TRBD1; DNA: TGCGCCAGCAGCCAAGAATACGGACAGGGGAAGAGTACGCAGTATTTT; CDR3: CASSQEYGQGKSTQYF
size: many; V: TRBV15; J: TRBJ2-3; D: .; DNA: TGTGCCACCAGCAGGGCAGGGTTCACAGATACGCAGTATTTT; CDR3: CATSRAGFTDTQYF
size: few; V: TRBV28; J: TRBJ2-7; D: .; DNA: TGTGCCAGCGCAGACTACGAAGACTACGAGCAGTACTTC; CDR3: CASADYEDYEQYF
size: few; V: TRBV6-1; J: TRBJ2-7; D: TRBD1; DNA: TGTGCCAGCAGGGAGCCAGGGGGCCTCTACGAGCAGTACTTC; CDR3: CASREPGGLYEQYF
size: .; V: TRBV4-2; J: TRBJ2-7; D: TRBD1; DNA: TGTGCCAGCAGCCAAGCAGCACAGGGGGCTCTCTACGAGCAGTACTTC; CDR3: CASSQAAQGALYEQYF
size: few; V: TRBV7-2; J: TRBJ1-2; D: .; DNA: TGTGCCAGCAGCTTAGCCCAGGGGCACTATGGCTACACCTTC; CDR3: CASSLAQGHYGYTF
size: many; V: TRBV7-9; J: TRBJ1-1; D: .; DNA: TGTGCCAGCAGCAAGACAGTAACCCTCGGCACTGAAGCTTTCTTT; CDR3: CASSKTVTLGTEAFF
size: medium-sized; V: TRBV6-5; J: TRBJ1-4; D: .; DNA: TGTGCCAGCAGCCCCGCGGGACGGGATGAAAAACTGTTTTTT; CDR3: CASSPAGRDEKLFF
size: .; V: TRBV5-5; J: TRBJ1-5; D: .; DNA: TGTGCCAGCAGCTTAGGCAGCTTGGGCCATCAGCCCCAGCATTTT; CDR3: CASSLGSLGHQPQHF
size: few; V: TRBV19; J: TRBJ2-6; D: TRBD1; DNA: TGTGCCAGTAGGCCCCGGACAGGACGCTCTGGGGCCAACGTCCTGACTTTC; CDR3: CASRPRTGRSGANVLTF
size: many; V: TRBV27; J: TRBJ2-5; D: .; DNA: TGTGCCAGCAGTTTGGGGGGCGAAGAGACCCAGTACTTC; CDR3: CASSLGGEETQYF
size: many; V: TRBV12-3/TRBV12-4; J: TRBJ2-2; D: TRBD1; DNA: TGTGCCAGCAGTCCGGGACAGGGAGTTGCCGGGGAGCTGTTTTTT; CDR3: CASSPGQGVAGELFF
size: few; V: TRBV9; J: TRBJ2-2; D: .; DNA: TGTGCCAGCAGCGTAGGGGGTCACGGCACCGGGGAGCTGTTTTTT; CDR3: CASSVGGHGTGELFF
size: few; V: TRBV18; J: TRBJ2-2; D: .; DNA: TGTGCCAGCTCACCAGCAGGGGAGCTGTTTTTT; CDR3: CASSPAGELFF
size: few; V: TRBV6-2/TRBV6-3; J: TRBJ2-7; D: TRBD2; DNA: TGTGCCAGCAGTGACCGAGCCATGACGGGGCCTGGAGCGGGAGCCTACGAGCAGTACTTC; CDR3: CASSDRAMTGPGAGAYEQYF
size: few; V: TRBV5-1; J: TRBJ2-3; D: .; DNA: TGCGCCAGCAGCTTGGATCCGGCTGTGAGCACAGATACGCAGTATTTT; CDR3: CASSLDPAVSTDTQYF
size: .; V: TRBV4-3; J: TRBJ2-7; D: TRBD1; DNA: TGCGCCAGCAGCCAAGTGGTCGGGGCAGGGGGCCAATACGAGCAGTACTTC; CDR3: CASSQVVGAGGQYEQYF
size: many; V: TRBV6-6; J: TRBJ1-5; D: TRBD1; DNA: TGTGCCAGCAGCGGACAGGGCTATCAGCCCCAGCATTTT; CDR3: CASSGQGYQPQHF
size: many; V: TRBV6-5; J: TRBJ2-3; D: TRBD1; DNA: TGTGCCAGCAGTTACTGGCCTGTGGACAGGAAGGGAAAGTCAGATACGCAGTATTTT; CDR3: CASSYWPVDRKGKSDTQYF
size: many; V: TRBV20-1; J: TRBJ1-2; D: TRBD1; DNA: TGCAGTATTCATCCCCCGGGACAGCCCTATGGCTACACCTTC; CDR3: CSIHPPGQPYGYTF